A single sample gave rise to the 5 T cell receptor beta chains below, sequenced in a study of T cells in Graves' hyperthyroidism and ophthalmopathy. Amplification of TCR beta CDR3 regions used RNA as the template. Researchers ran a first-round RT-PCR on the TCR CDR3 using the HTBI primer set. TCRdb re-analysed the multiplex PCR reads in MiXCR, keeping a single row per CDR3 protein. The repertoire holds approximately 260,000 distinct CDR3 sequences, with roughly 15% as singletons. The specimen sequenced was blood. The receptors shown here come from a woman between 50 and 59 years old with Graves' hyperthyroidism that later progressed to Graves' ophthalmopathy.

As concerns this clonotype: A read error may explain this, as a much larger clone is one base away. The rearrangement joins TRBV20-1 to TRBJ2-5; TRBD1 agrees at 9 bases. Germline V CDR1 and CDR2: DFQATT, SNEGSKA (reference sequence). This CDR3 has 14 amino acids. In DNA form, the CDR3 reads TGCGGTTCGCACAGGGGGCGGGCTGAAGAGACCCAGTACTTC. Translated, it gives CGSHRGRAEETQYF.

This clonotype was seen more than once but under ten times. The chain carries TRBV19 and TRBJ1-1; possible D gene TRBD1, 6 bases. Trimming took 7 bases from V and 4 from J, leaving 16 bases between them. The CDR3 length is 14 residues. Per germline, CDR1 LNHDA and CDR2 SQIVND (reference sequence). This chain's CDR3 is CASTTRGVFTEAFF. The CDR3 DNA is TGTGCCAGTACCACCAGGGGAGTCTTCACTGAAGCTTTCTTT. Using reference TRBV19 and TRBJ1-1 for the parts outside the CDR3, the full variable domain is DGGITQSPKYLFRKEGQNVTLSCEQNLNHDAMYWYRQDPGQGLRLIYYSQIVNDFQKGDIAEGYSVSREKKESFPLTVTSAQKNPTAFYLCASTTRGVFTEAFFGQGTRLTVV.

At least ten counts were recorded for this clonotype. The genes are TRBV20-1 and TRBJ1-1; tentatively, D is TRBD1 (5 bases). The germline CDR1 and CDR2 sequences are DFQATT and SNEGSKA (reference sequence). This CDR3 region has 15 residues. Between the trimmed V and J ends, which lost 0 bases and 0 bases, there was a span of 11 bases. The CDR3 reads CSAREWDGMNTEAFF. CDR3 bases: TGCAGTGCTAGAGAATGGGACGGGATGAACACTGAAGCTTTCTTT.

This clonotype has a count of ten or more. The chain carries TRBV6-2 or TRBV6-3 and TRBJ1-2; D is possibly TRBD1 (5 bases). Germline CDR1 is MNHEY and CDR2 is SVGEGT. There are 13 residues in the CDR3. V gave up 3 bases and J gave up 2 bases, with 7 bases separating them. CDR3 nucleotide sequence: TGTGCCAGCAGTTATGGACAAAACTATGGCTACACCTTC. This codes for CASSYGQNYGYTF.

This clonotype was observed many times. The chain is built from TRBV5-5 and TRBJ1-5; the D is unclear. Germline V CDR1 and CDR2: SGHKS, YYEKEE (reference sequence). V was pared by 0 bases and J by 1 base, with 5 bases between. The CDR3 totals 14 residues. The CDR3 sequence: CASSLDGSNQPQHF. The CDR3 DNA follows: TGTGCCAGCAGCTTGGATGGGAGCAATCAGCCCCAGCATTTT.